This is a list of T cell receptor beta chains from one sample in a study of T cells in Graves' hyperthyroidism and ophthalmopathy. A single record per CDR3 protein comes from TCRdb applying MiXCR to the multiplex PCR reads. The sample carries some 300,000 distinct CDR3 sequences, roughly 15% recorded once. Sample: blood. The origin of the receptors is a man aged 25-40 years with Graves' hyperthyroidism. The CDR3 runs from the conserved cysteine through the conserved F or W. The D gene is left open where the match is weak. Rows may omit the clone size; those that give it use once, few, many or a size class.

D: NA; length: 16; size: few; V: TRBV6-5; J: TRBJ1-1; DNA: TGTGCCAGCAGTTACGGGGGTACGGGGGCCTGGCCTGAAGCTTTCTTT; CDR3: CASSYGGTGAWPEAFF
D: NA; length: 15; size: NA; V: TRBV19; J: TRBJ1-5; DNA: TGTGCCAGTAGTACCTCGGGGGTCGGCAATCAGCCCCAGCATTTT; CDR3: CASSTSGVGNQPQHF
D: NA; length: 14; size: many; V: TRBV3-1; J: TRBJ1-5; DNA: TGTGCCAGCAGCCAAGGTGTGGGCAATCAGCCCCAGCATTTT; CDR3: CASSQGVGNQPQHF
D: NA; length: 12; size: many; V: TRBV7-2; J: TRBJ2-1; DNA: TGTGCCAGCAGTAGGCTTGTGAATGAGCAGTTCTTC; CDR3: CASSRLVNEQFF
D: NA; length: 16; size: many; V: TRBV7-3; J: TRBJ2-2; DNA: TGTGCCAGCAGCTTAACCGGGACCAGAAACACCGGGGAGCTGTTTTTT; CDR3: CASSLTGTRNTGELFF
D: NA; length: 12; size: many; V: TRBV20-1; J: TRBJ2-1; DNA: TGCAGTGCTAGTCCTAGAGCCTTTGAGCAGTTCTTC; CDR3: CSASPRAFEQFF
D: TRBD1; length: 15; size: NA; V: TRBV18; J: TRBJ1-1; DNA: TGTGCCAGCTCACCTCCGACAGGGTTAAACACTGAAGCTTCCTTT; CDR3: CASSPPTGLNTEASF
D: TRBD1; length: 15; size: few; V: TRBV5-1; J: TRBJ2-7; DNA: TGCGCCAGCACCCCGCTAGGGACAGAGGTTGGCGAGCAGTACTTC; CDR3: CASTPLGTEVGEQYF
D: TRBD2; length: 16; size: many; V: TRBV28; J: TRBJ2-4; DNA: TGTGCCAGCAGTCCCCCGGGTGGGGGGGTGAGAAACATTCAGTACTTC; CDR3: CASSPPGGGVRNIQYF
D: NA; length: 12; size: many; V: TRBV9; J: TRBJ1-1; DNA: TGTGCCAGCAGCGTAGGGTACACTGAAGCTTTCTTT; CDR3: CASSVGYTEAFF
D: NA; length: 15; size: many; V: TRBV5-6; J: TRBJ2-5; DNA: TGTGCCAGCAGCTTGGCGCTCACTTCGAGGGAGACCCAGTACTTC; CDR3: CASSLALTSRETQYF
D: NA; length: 13; size: NA; V: TRBV28; J: TRBJ2-7; DNA: TGTGCCAGCAGTTCCTTAATAAAGTACGAGCAGTACTTC; CDR3: CASSSLIKYEQYF
D: NA; length: 16; size: NA; V: TRBV7-9; J: TRBJ2-7; DNA: TGTGCCAGCAGCTCCCGGTCGAGGGACCCAGTCTACGAGCAGTACTTC; CDR3: CASSSRSRDPVYEQYF
D: TRBD1; length: 15; size: NA; V: TRBV24-1; J: TRBJ2-1; DNA: TGTGCCACCAGTGATCCGGGACAGGACTACAATGAGCAGTTCTTC; CDR3: CATSDPGQDYNEQFF
D: TRBD2; length: 17; size: NA; V: TRBV6-5; J: TRBJ2-5; DNA: TGTGCCAGCAGTTACGAGGTCGGGCTAGCGGGAGGAGAGACCCAGTACTTC; CDR3: CASSYEVGLAGGETQYF
D: TRBD2; length: 16; size: NA; V: TRBV10-2; J: TRBJ2-1; DNA: TGCGCCAGCACCCGAGGGGCTAGCGGGGCCTACAATGAGCAGTTCTTC; CDR3: CASTRGASGAYNEQFF
D: NA; length: 13; size: NA; V: TRBV2; J: TRBJ2-5; DNA: TGTGCCAGCAGTGAGGGGGTTCGAGAGACCCAGTACTTC; CDR3: CASSEGVRETQYF
D: TRBD2; length: 15; size: few; V: TRBV11-3; J: TRBJ2-1; DNA: TGTGCCAGCAGTTCCCGACTAGCGGGAGTCCCTGAGCAGTTCTTC; CDR3: CASSSRLAGVPEQFF
D: NA; length: 16; size: NA; V: TRBV24-1; J: TRBJ2-5; DNA: TGTGCCACCAGTGATTTCGGACAGCGTCAGGTAGAGACCCAGTACTTC; CDR3: CATSDFGQRQVETQYF
D: TRBD2; length: 16; size: once; V: TRBV5-1; J: TRBJ2-1; DNA: TGCGCCAGCACCCGCGACGGGAGGGCCCCAGGGAATGAGCAGTTCTTC; CDR3: CASTRDGRAPGNEQFF
D: NA; length: 16; size: many; V: TRBV11-2; J: TRBJ2-5; DNA: TGTGCCAGCAGCTCCCCCGGGGTAGGACAGTCGGAGACCCAGTACTTC; CDR3: CASSSPGVGQSETQYF
D: TRBD1; length: 14; size: few; V: TRBV10-3; J: TRBJ1-2; DNA: TGTGCCATCAGGGATACACAGGGGAGCTATGGCTACACCTTC; CDR3: CAIRDTQGSYGYTF